A selection of T cell receptor beta chains follows, all from one sample in a study of blood T cell repertoires in COVID-19. Assay used: immunoSEQ multiplex PCR; TCRdb lists only in-frame clones, some missing. The sample carries around 130,000 clones, approximately 88% recorded once. The sample consisted of peripheral blood. The receptors originated from a woman aged 25 to 39 who had recovered from COVID-19. Both conserved end residues are part of each CDR3. Each record gives: clone size, D gene, V gene, J gene, CDR3 protein, CDR3 DNA. A D gene is named only where the DNA matches it firmly. A clone size is listed for some rows: how often the clone was seen (once, few, many), or a class if it is expanded.

once,NA,TRBV3-1/TRBV3-2,TRBJ1-2,CASSQLSEIYGYTF,TGTGCCAGCAGCCAATTGAGCGAGATCTATGGCTACACCTTC
NA,NA,TRBV12-5,TRBJ1-2,CASGFGGYGYTF,TGTGCTAGTGGTTTTGGAGGCTATGGCTACACCTTC
NA,NA,TRBV12-5,TRBJ2-1,CGITAANEQFF,TGCGGTATAACAGCAGCAAATGAGCAGTTCTTC
NA,NA,TRBV6-5,TRBJ2-7,CASSYRGRRSYEQYF,TGTGCCAGCAGTTACCGAGGGAGGAGGAGCTACGAGCAGTACTTC
NA,NA,TRBV3-1/TRBV3-2,TRBJ1-1,CASSPTGQRTEAFF,TGTGCCAGCAGTCCGACCGGACAGCGCACTGAAGCTTTCTTT
NA,NA,TRBV9,TRBJ2-3,CASSAIPGTSTDTQYF,TGTGCCAGCAGCGCGATTCCGGGTACCAGCACAGATACGCAGTATTTT
NA,TRBD2,TRBV19,TRBJ2-1,CASSGLAGGGNEQFF,TGTGCCAGTAGTGGGCTAGCGGGCGGGGGGAATGAGCAGTTCTTC
NA,NA,TRBV21-1,TRBJ1-1,CASSNRDRGHMDTEAFF,TGTGCCAGCAGCAATCGGGACAGGGGGCATATGGACACTGAAGCTTTCTTT
NA,TRBD2,TRBV19,TRBJ2-1,CASSIGTSGSQSYNEQFF,TGTGCCAGTAGTATCGGGACTAGCGGGAGCCAATCCTACAATGAGCAGTTCTTC
NA,TRBD1,TRBV5-1,TRBJ2-7,CASSRIRDRGDEQYF,TGCGCCAGCAGCAGAATCCGGGACAGGGGGGACGAGCAGTACTTC
NA,TRBD1,TRBV6-2/TRBV6-3,TRBJ1-1,CASSYRRQGLGTEAFF,TGTGCCAGCAGTTACAGGAGACAGGGTTTGGGGACTGAAGCTTTCTTT
once,TRBD2,TRBV9,TRBJ2-1,CASSVGSGGPYNEQFF,TGTGCCAGCAGCGTAGGTAGCGGGGGCCCATACAATGAGCAGTTCTTC
few,NA,TRBV9,TRBJ2-1,CASSARGVTYNEQFF,TGTGCCAGCAGCGCACGGGGTGTTACCTACAATGAGCAGTTCTTC
once,NA,TRBV6-1,TRBJ1-1,CASSGNGHRVGNTEAFF,TGTGCCAGCAGTGGGAACGGCCACAGGGTGGGGAACACTGAAGCTTTCTTT
NA,NA,TRBV6-5,TRBJ1-2,CASSYAGAGYGYTF,TGTGCCAGCAGTTACGCGGGTGCGGGCTATGGCTACACCTTC
NA,NA,TRBV7-9,TRBJ1-1,CASSPARGGGTEAFF,TGTGCCAGCAGCCCTGCGAGGGGTGGGGGGACTGAAGCTTTCTTT
NA,TRBD1,TRBV29-1,TRBJ1-1,CSVDTGGTEAFF,TGCAGCGTTGATACAGGGGGCACTGAAGCTTTCTTT
NA,NA,TRBV9,TRBJ1-1,CASSTEPQGNTEAFF,TGTGCCAGCAGCACCGAGCCACAGGGGAACACTGAAGCTTTCTTT
NA,NA,TRBV2,TRBJ1-3,CASSELASSGNTIYF,TGTGCCAGCAGTGAATTGGCCAGCTCTGGAAACACCATATATTTT
NA,TRBD1,TRBV19,TRBJ2-7,CASSIVEGTGTYEQYF,TGTGCCAGTAGTATAGTTGAGGGGACAGGAACGTACGAGCAGTACTTC
NA,TRBD1,TRBV4-1,TRBJ1-2,CASSQGDRGFGYTF,TGCGCCAGCAGCCAGGGCGACAGGGGCTTTGGCTACACCTTC
few,TRBD2,TRBV2,TRBJ2-2,CASRRLADYTGELFF,TGTGCCAGCAGGCGGCTAGCGGACTACACCGGGGAGCTGTTTTTT
few,TRBD1,TRBV6-2/TRBV6-3,TRBJ1-6,CASSFRGDNSPLHF,TGTGCCAGCAGTTTCAGGGGGGATAATTCACCCCTCCACTTT
NA,TRBD1,TRBV3-1/TRBV3-2,TRBJ2-1,CASSQQGFAGTVNNEQFF,TGTGCCAGCAGCCAACAGGGCTTCGCCGGGACAGTTAACAATGAGCAGTTCTTC
few,TRBD1,TRBV30,TRBJ2-5,CAFSTGGLSETQYF,TGTGCCTTTTCCACAGGGGGCTTGTCTGAGACCCAGTACTTC
once,TRBD1,TRBV7-3,TRBJ1-1,CASSLGGTGNTEAFF,TGTGCCAGCAGCTTAGGTGGGACAGGGAACACTGAAGCTTTCTTT
NA,NA,TRBV7-8,TRBJ2-3,CASSRNQRSTDTQYF,TGTGCCAGCAGCCGCAATCAGCGGTCCACAGATACGCAGTATTTT
NA,NA,TRBV15,TRBJ2-2,CATSREWEENTGELFF,TGTGCCACCAGCAGAGAATGGGAGGAGAACACCGGGGAGCTGTTTTTT
NA,TRBD1,TRBV4-1,TRBJ2-7,CASSQEVAQGAYEQYF,TGCGCCAGCAGCCAAGAAGTGGCCCAGGGGGCCTACGAGCAGTACTTC
NA,NA,TRBV20-1,TRBJ1-5,CSASENPSQPQHF,TGCAGTGCTAGTGAAAATCCCTCTCAGCCCCAGCATTTT
few,NA,TRBV18,TRBJ2-7,CASSPGQPNSYEQYF,TGTGCCAGCTCACCCGGACAGCCCAACTCCTACGAGCAGTACTTC
NA,TRBD1,TRBV2,TRBJ1-5,CASSAGGVIQPQHF,TGTGCCAGCAGTGCAGGGGGCGTGATTCAGCCCCAGCATTTT
NA,TRBD1,TRBV9,TRBJ1-2,CASSPGEAGGTYGYTF,TGTGCCAGCAGCCCAGGAGAGGCAGGGGGAACGTATGGCTACACCTTC
many,TRBD2,TRBV27,TRBJ2-1,CASSRLAGGVPYGNEQFF,TGTGCCAGCAGTCGACTTGCGGGAGGTGTACCATATGGCAATGAGCAGTTCTTC
NA,NA,TRBV19,TRBJ1-4,CASSASGRDDEKLFF,TGTGCCAGTAGTGCCTCAGGGAGGGACGATGAAAAACTGTTTTTT
NA,NA,TRBV30,TRBJ1-2,CAWSTGKAGYGYTF,TGTGCCTGGAGTACCGGGAAAGCGGGCTATGGCTACACCTTC
NA,NA,TRBV7-2,TRBJ2-1,CASSLMGGHEQFF,TGTGCCAGCAGCTTAATGGGGGGGCATGAGCAGTTCTTC
few,TRBD1,TRBV4-2,TRBJ1-2,CASSRTGWEGGYTF,TGTGCCAGCAGTCGGACAGGGTGGGAAGGTGGCTACACCTTC
NA,TRBD2,TRBV7-9,TRBJ2-7,CASRQVGTSGSSYEQYF,TGTGCCAGCAGACAAGTCGGGACTAGCGGGTCCTCCTACGAGCAGTACTTC
NA,NA,TRBV5-1,TRBJ1-6,CASSPREVGRNSPLHF,TGCGCCAGCAGCCCGAGAGAGGTTGGTCGGAATTCACCCCTCCACTTT
NA,TRBD2,TRBV18,TRBJ2-3,CASSPKAGTSGTDTQYF,TGTGCCAGCTCACCGAAAGCCGGGACTAGCGGCACAGATACGCAGTATTTT
NA,TRBD1,TRBV5-4,TRBJ1-1,CASSLGGSRGQTEAFF,TGTGCCAGCAGCTTGGGAGGGTCCAGGGGGCAAACTGAAGCTTTCTTT
NA,TRBD1,TRBV25-1,TRBJ1-2,CASSGKGQGTRYGYGYTF,TGTGCCAGCAGTGGAAAGGGACAGGGTACCCGCTATGGCTATGGCTACACCTTC
NA,NA,TRBV5-7,TRBJ1-6,CASSSGLFNSPLHF,TGTGCCAGCAGCTCCGGACTGTTTAATTCACCCCTCCACTTT